The rows below give T cell receptor beta chains drawn from one sample of a study of cytomegalovirus exposure and HLA in healthy donors. The data were produced by immunoSEQ multiplex PCR, yet TCRdb's version contains in-frame clones alone and is incomplete. The sample has roughly 190,000 clones, around 87% seen once. Material: PBMCs. The receptors here all came from a woman aged 18-35 years in good health and CMV-seronegative. Both conserved end residues are part of each CDR3. D genes are given only for firm matches. For some rows the clone size is stated as once, few or many, or as a class when expanded; others skip it.

CDR3nt,CDR3aa,d_gene,j_gene,abundance,v_gene
TGTGCCAGCAGCTCGGGACTAGCGGGGGGGCCGTACAATGAGCAGTTCTTC,CASSSGLAGGPYNEQFF,TRBD2,TRBJ2-1,once,TRBV7-9
TGTGCCAGCAAAGGGGAGGCCACCGGGGAGCTGTTTTTT,CASKGEATGELFF,NA,TRBJ2-2,NA,TRBV11-3
TGTGCCAGCACTGAGAGGGGGCGGGGGGGGAAACTGTTTTTT,CASTERGRGGKLFF,TRBD1,TRBJ1-4,once,TRBV6-5
TGTGCCTGGAGTGCGACCGGGACAAGCTCTGGGGCCAACGTCCTGACTTTC,CAWSATGTSSGANVLTF,NA,TRBJ2-6,NA,TRBV30
TGTGCCAGCAGCCCCCAGGGTGAGACCCAGTACTTC,CASSPQGETQYF,NA,TRBJ2-5,NA,TRBV6-5
TGTGCCAGCAGCATGGGAACTAGCGGGAGGACCACCTACGAGCAGTACTTC,CASSMGTSGRTTYEQYF,TRBD2,TRBJ2-7,NA,TRBV9
TGTGCCAGCAGTAGAATGCAGGGTGCTCAGCCCCAGCATTTT,CASSRMQGAQPQHF,NA,TRBJ1-5,NA,TRBV6-6
NA,CASSSSLGKLFF,NA,TRBJ1-4,NA,TRBV28
TGTGCCAGCCTAGTCCAGGGAGGGTACGAGCAGTACTTC,CASLVQGGYEQYF,TRBD2,TRBJ2-7,NA,TRBV25-1
TGTGCCAGCGCGGGGCCTAGTAATGAAAAACTGTTTTTT,CASAGPSNEKLFF,NA,TRBJ1-4,few,TRBV6-6
TGTGCCAGCAGCTTAATCGAGACCGGGGAGCTGTTTTTT,CASSLIETGELFF,NA,TRBJ2-2,NA,TRBV7-3
TGCGCCAGCAGCCCTCCGGGACACCGCTCCTACGAGCAGTACTTC,CASSPPGHRSYEQYF,NA,TRBJ2-7,NA,TRBV5-1
TGTGCCAGCAGACCCAGTAGGGGTGAGCAGTTCTTC,CASRPSRGEQFF,NA,TRBJ2-1,NA,TRBV28
TGTGCCAGCAGCTGGGGACTAGCGGGTGTAGAGACCCAGTACTTC,CASSWGLAGVETQYF,TRBD2,TRBJ2-5,NA,TRBV7-6
TGTGCCAGTCAAGAGAGCGCCAATGAGCAGTTCTTC,CASQESANEQFF,NA,TRBJ2-1,once,TRBV18
TGTGCCAGCAGCTCGACGGGACAGGGGCAGGGTGGCTACACCTTC,CASSSTGQGQGGYTF,TRBD1,TRBJ1-2,NA,TRBV5-5
TGTGCCAGCAGCCCCGGGAGTTACACCGGGGAGCTGTTTTTT,CASSPGSYTGELFF,NA,TRBJ2-2,NA,TRBV7-2
TGTGCCAGCAGCCAAGGTGTGATAGAACGCTATGGCTACACCTTC,CASSQGVIERYGYTF,NA,TRBJ1-2,NA,TRBV14
TGTGCCAGCAGCTTAGGTGGGAGGGGCAGTACTGAAGCTTTCTTT,CASSLGGRGSTEAFF,NA,TRBJ1-1,NA,TRBV7-9
TGTGCCAGCAGCTTCGGGCAGGGGTTAAGCTACACCTTC,CASSFGQGLSYTF,NA,TRBJ1-2,NA,TRBV7-2
TGTGCCAGCAGCCCTAGCTCCTACAATGAGCAGTTCTTC,CASSPSSYNEQFF,NA,TRBJ2-1,NA,TRBV7-3
TGTGCCATCAGTGAGTCGACTCCGGGTTACGGCTACGAGCAGTACTTC,CAISESTPGYGYEQYF,NA,TRBJ2-7,once,TRBV10-3
TGTGCCAGCTGCGACAGGGGCGATACCTACAATGAGCAGTTCTTC,CASCDRGDTYNEQFF,TRBD1,TRBJ2-1,NA,TRBV2